This TCR delta chain is from a study of γδ T cells in repeated Plasmodium falciparum infection (dated by TCRdb to the early 2020s). Broadly, across the study: In the natural-infection arm, Malian children exposed to intense seasonal malaria transmission were enrolled and compared against age and gender matched Australian children. Samples from controlled-infection subjects were taken at baseline, just before selected infections, and 21 days after each infection. The study examined how repeated Plasmodium falciparum infection shapes the human gammadelta T cell repertoire, using natural infection in Mali and controlled human malaria infection. Four to six malaria-naive U.S. adults underwent four controlled human malaria infections by bites from P. falciparum NF54-infected Anopheles stephensi mosquitoes over approximately 620 days. The gammadelta TCR repertoires from Mali were analysed in two ways: cross-sectionally during periods with no transmission, and longitudinally across episodes of acute febrile malaria. General conclusions and limits of the study: Compared with Australian children, Malian children appeared to have Vdelta2-negative gammadelta TCR repertoires that were more clonally expanded, less diverse and less shared. Because the controlled-infection cohort was small, analysis of inter-individual variability in gammadelta T cell responses was limited. In Vdelta2-negative, largely Vdelta1+, gammadelta TCR repertoires, repeated controlled infections appeared to drive waves of new clonotype selection. Vgamma9/Vdelta2+ TCR repertoires showed a highly stable polyclonal repertoire over time and infection, with many inter-individual overlapping TCRgamma sequences. The Malian cohort was drawn from a small rural village made up mostly of one ethnic group, which limits generalizability.

For bulk TCR repertoire analysis, Vgamma9/Vdelta2+ and Vdelta2-negative gammadelta T cell populations were flow-sorted out of peripheral blood mononuclear cells. Library prep was done by multiplex PCR. TCRdb records Illumina MiSeq as the sequencer. Each sorted gammadelta T cell sample was sequenced for both the TCR gamma (TRG) and TCR delta (TRD) chains. Concerning the study's data processing: Repertoire analyses included clonotype tree plots, accumulated frequency of the top 20 clonotypes, diversity index (DI) and D75 metrics. Clone calls in TCRdb were regenerated from the public reads with CATT, after which identical DNA sequences shared one row. The authors' filters were not applied to this entry. The sample profile shows roughly 90,000 delta-chain clones; 0.75% to 1% of them were found once. Approximately 9.6% of the sample belongs to the ten largest clones. Reading from cysteine to phenylalanine, the CDR3 counts 19 amino acids. The only DNA kept is the CDR3, 57 bases in frame from the first base. V and J are trimmed by 0 bases and 1 base, and the gene matches miss 14 bases of the junction. The germline V gene supplies CDR1 TSWWSYY and CDR2 QGS.

This clone has at least ten counts. Its antigen remains undetermined. No qualities accompany the bases; no much larger clone lies one base away. Sequencing used gamma-delta T cells from blood. This receptor was taken from a pool of human donors (malaria-infected and uninfected, not separated). The rearrangement combines TRDV1 with TRDJ1, with 7 junctional bases fitting TRDD3. The nucleotide sequence is given as TGTGCTCTTGGGGAACTAGGGAACTACGGCGGGATACCCACCGATAAACTCATCTTT. Its product reads: CALGELGNYGGIPTDKLIF.